Following are 22 T cell receptor beta chains from one sample sequenced in a study of shared clonotypes between healthy human individuals. Here immunoSEQ multiplex PCR was the method, and the copy in TCRdb shows in-frame clones only, minus some. Counted here are roughly 2 million clones, 90% to 95% occurring once; the ten biggest clones make up 0.13%. Sequences were obtained from naive CD4+ T cells sorted from blood. The subset denotes: CD45RA+ positively selected. All receptors come from a man aged 18 to 30 in good health.

The chain combines TRBV5-4 with TRBJ2-1; 12 nucleotides line up with TRBD2. From germline, CDR1 is SGHNT and CDR2 YYREEE (reference sequence). Losses at the gene ends were 1 base for V and 6 bases for J; bases not matched to a gene: 5. The CDR3 contains 16 residues. The CDR3 loop reads CASSLPGTSGRNEQFF. The CDR3 DNA sequence: TGTGCCAGCAGCTTGCCCGGGACTAGCGGGCGCAATGAGCAGTTCTTC.

The chain employs TRBV4-3 and TRBJ2-6, with no clear D. This CDR3 spans 17 amino acids. V was pared by 3 bases and J by 0 bases, with 12 bases between. The germline CDR1 and CDR2 sequences are LGHNA and YSLEER. The CDR3 reads CASSQVILGSGANVLTF. DNA for the CDR3: TGCGCCAGCAGCCAGGTGATTTTGGGCTCTGGGGCCAACGTCCTGACTTTC.

The chain links TRBV4-1 to TRBJ2-1, with 8 bases lining up with TRBD2. The CDR3 has 16 residues. J gave up 6 bases and V 4 bases, and 11 bases lay outside the gene matches. Per the germline V gene, CDR1 is MGHRA and CDR2 is YSYEKL. The CDR3 sequence: CASSPLGSGSVNEQFF. The CDR3 nucleotides read TGCGCCAGCAGCCCCCTCGGAAGCGGGAGTGTCAATGAGCAGTTCTTC.

J is TRBJ1-3 and V is TRBV19, with D maybe TRBD1 (6 bases). Between the trimmed V and J ends, which lost 7 bases and 0 bases, there was a span of 10 bases. Germline CDR1 reads LNHDA; CDR2 reads SQIVND (reference sequence). The CDR3 sequence is 14 residues long. CDR3 residues: CASTADSSGNTIYF. The CDR3 bases are TGTGCCAGTACCGCGGACAGCTCTGGAAACACCATATATTTT.

V is TRBV5-1 and J is TRBJ2-1; no firm D call. CDR1 and CDR2 (germline): SGHRS, YFSETQ. V lost 0 bases and J 0 bases, leaving 10 bases between the germline ends. This CDR3 is 16 amino acids long. CDR3 coding DNA: TGCGCCAGCAGCTTGGAGGGCTCCAGCTCCTACAATGAGCAGTTCTTC. Protein: CASSLEGSSSYNEQFF.

The rearrangement links TRBV29-1 to TRBJ2-6, with unresolved D. This CDR3 contains 13 residues. Trimming took off 3 bases at V and 2 bases at J, with 5 bases between the two ends. Germline V gene data show CDR1 as SQVTM and CDR2 as ANQGSEA. The CDR3 protein is CSVDGAGANVLTF. For the CDR3, the DNA is TGCAGCGTTGATGGGGCTGGGGCCAACGTCCTGACTTTC.

The chain couples TRBV7-2 to TRBJ1-3; 7 bases map to TRBD1. The germline V gene has CDR1 SGHTA and CDR2 FQGNSA. The CDR3 covers 15 residues. Germline trimming cut 1 base from V and 4 bases from J; bases unmatched to any gene: 4. CDR3 sequence: CASSLEGAGGNTIYF. The DNA of the CDR3 is TGTGCCAGCAGCTTAGAGGGGGCTGGAGGAAACACCATATATTTT.

The chain links TRBV14 to TRBJ2-5, with 9 bases matching TRBD2. This CDR3 has 16 residues. In germline, CDR1 is SGHDN, CDR2 FVKESK. After removal of 3 bases from V and 6 bases from J, the junction contained 11 bases not matched to a gene. The CDR3 loop is CASSHQPSGAIKTQYF. In nucleotides, the CDR3 is TGTGCCAGCAGCCACCAACCTAGCGGGGCGATAAAGACCCAGTACTTC.

This chain joins TRBV28 and TRBJ2-7, with D possibly matching TRBD1 (6 bases). Germline V gene sequence: CDR1 MDHEN, CDR2 SYDVKM. The length of the CDR3 is 13 residues. V lost 6 bases, J lost 2 bases, and 11 bases lay in between. Written as DNA, the CDR3 is TGTGCCAGCAGCACCGGGACAACCTACGAGCAGTACTTC. This sequence encodes CASSTGTTYEQYF.

The gene calls are TRBV5-1 and TRBJ2-2; D perhaps matches TRBD2 (5 bases). Per the germline V gene, CDR1 is SGHRS and CDR2 is YFSETQ. Trimming removed 0 bases at V and 1 base at J, with 13 bases between. The CDR3 length is 17 residues. CDR3 coding DNA: TGCGCCAGCAGCTTGGCATGGGGTCGGGAGAACACCGGGGAGCTGTTTTTT. This codes for CASSLAWGRENTGELFF.

The chain couples TRBV19 to TRBJ2-2; 7 bases map to TRBD1. The CDR3 has 14 residues. Trimming cost V 7 bases and J 5 bases; bases outside gene matches: 7. Germline assignment: CDR1 LNHDA and CDR2 SQIVND (reference sequence). The CDR3 here is CASTDRRLTGELFF. CDR3 coding DNA: TGTGCCAGTACGGACAGGAGGTTAACCGGGGAGCTGTTTTTT.

The chain employs TRBV19 and TRBJ1-3; D might be TRBD1 (5 bases). Trimming removed 5 bases from V and 0 bases from J, with 14 bases in between. The germline V gene has CDR1 LNHDA and CDR2 SQIVND (reference sequence). The CDR3 totals 16 residues. CDR3 residues: CASSRAGRLSGNTIYF. The CDR3 coding sequence is TGTGCCAGTAGTCGGGCGGGACGACTCTCTGGAAACACCATATATTTT.

A single count supports this clone. CDR3 region: CASSSTGTDSNQPQHF. The CDR3 DNA reads TGTGCCAGCAGTTCAACCGGGACAGATAGCAATCAGCCCCAGCATTTT. The V call is TRBV6-5, the J call TRBJ1-5, with 7 bases matching TRBD1. V was pared by 4 bases and J by 0 bases, with 6 bases of the junction left unmatched. The CDR3 covers 16 residues. Germline V gene lookup returns CDR1 MNHEY and CDR2 SVGAGI.

CDR3 sequence (DNA): TGTGCCAGCAGCTTGGCGCCAGCTGGGGCCAACGTCCTGACTTTC. Its translation is CASSLAPAGANVLTF. J is TRBJ2-6 and V is TRBV5-4; D remains ambiguous. Trimming shortened V by 0 bases and J by 2 bases, and 6 bases separated the two germline ends. The CDR3 consists of 15 residues. Germline-derived CDR1 and CDR2 are SGHNT and YYREEE (reference sequence).

The V call is TRBV5-6, the J call TRBJ2-2; D is undetermined. Trimming removed 6 bases from V and 3 bases from J, with 12 bases in between. This CDR3 comprises 14 residues. Germline V gene sequence: CDR1 SGHDT, CDR2 YYEEEE. CDR3: CASIPARHTGELFF. CDR3 nucleotide sequence: TGTGCCAGCATCCCCGCCAGGCACACCGGGGAGCTGTTTTTT.

The gene calls are TRBV11-2 and TRBJ2-7; D may correspond to TRBD1 or TRBD2 (5 bases each). Germline lookup yields CDR1 SGHAT and CDR2 FQNNGV. Deletions cut 5 bases from V and 2 bases from J, with 13 bases between. The CDR3 covers 14 residues. The CDR3 coding sequence is TGTGCCAGCAGCCTCGGGACCAAGACCTACGAGCAGTACTTC. The encoded protein is CASSLGTKTYEQYF.

V and J are TRBV27 and TRBJ1-1; D is possibly TRBD1 (6 bases). The CDR3 extends over 17 amino acids. Trimming removed 1 base at V and 5 bases at J, with 20 bases between. Germline V CDR1 and CDR2: MNHEY, SMNVEV (reference sequence). CDR3 DNA: TGTGCCAGCAGTTTATTTCCTAAACAGGGAGTATATACTGAAGCTTTCTTT. Translation gives CASSLFPKQGVYTEAFF.

The V and J genes are TRBV6-5 and TRBJ2-7; 9 bases align to TRBD1. Per germline, CDR1 MNHEY and CDR2 SVGAGI. The V and J ends lost 5 bases and 2 bases, in that order; junction bases with no gene match: 7. The CDR3 is 15 amino acids. CDR3 sequence (DNA): TGTGCCAGCAGTCAGATAACAGGGGGCCCCTACGAGCAGTACTTC. It translates to CASSQITGGPYEQYF.

This clone was picked up a small number of times. This chain links TRBV6-5 with TRBJ1-2; no definite D call. The V gene lost 0 bases and the J gene lost 7 bases, with 6 bases spanning the gap. The CDR3 covers 12 residues. Germline V gives CDR1 MNHEY, CDR2 SVGAGI. CDR3 DNA sequence: TGTGCCAGCAGTTACTCAGGGTTTGGCTACACCTTC. This gives the protein CASSYSGFGYTF.

This chain uses TRBV6-4 with TRBJ1-1; D unclear. This CDR3 spans 13 amino acids. The germline V gene has CDR1 MRHNA and CDR2 SNTAGT. The germline V and J ends were trimmed by 6 bases and 0 bases, with 8 bases remaining between them. CDR3 coding DNA: TGTGCCAGCAGCTTCCGGCTGAACACTGAAGCTTTCTTT. Translating gives CASSFRLNTEAFF.

This chain joins TRBV5-1 and TRBJ1-1; TRBD1 matches at 7 bases. CDR1 and CDR2 (germline): SGHRS, YFSETQ. The CDR3 runs 15 residues. V was clipped by 4 bases and J by 4 bases; unmatched bases: 10. CDR3 sequence reads: CASSPETGRPTEAFF. The CDR3, as DNA: TGCGCCAGCAGCCCGGAGACAGGGCGGCCCACTGAAGCTTTCTTT.

As for this clone: At the DNA level, this CDR3 is encoded by other sequences in the same sample as well. The chain combines TRBV28 with TRBJ1-2, with TRBD1 matching over 8 bases. The CDR3 loop spans 15 amino acids. The ends lost 5 bases at V and 2 bases at J; junction bases unmatched: 7. The germline gives CDR1 MDHEN, CDR2 SYDVKM. The DNA of the CDR3 is TGTGCCAGCAGTCGGCCGGGACAGGTGAACTATGGCTACACCTTC. Its protein is CASSRPGQVNYGYTF.